Here is one TCR beta chain with its context. Its antigen is as yet unknown. This entry comes from a study of T-cell memory formation after mild COVID-19. Overall study context: The study found TCR clusters largely donor specific. Findings and caveats of the study: Second-wave clones that peaked on day 37 lacked confirmed SARS-CoV-2 specificity. Prior to infection, memory already included some responding clones, suggesting cross-reactive memory joined.

The CDR3 has 15 amino acids. CDR1 is SGHRS, CDR2 YFSETQ, per germline. V gave up 2 bases and J gave up 4 bases, with 12 bases separating them. From the 5' RACE reads, TCRdb called clonotypes with MiXCR, one entry per CDR3 protein. The data hold approximately 340,000 distinct CDR3 sequences, with roughly 15% observed a single time. This clonotype was obtained from a young man who had mild COVID-19 (a few samples of this study predate the infection). Cell type and time point are not known. The specimen sequenced was PBMCs or a T cell subset sorted from them (not recorded which). This chain connects TRBV5-1 to TRBJ2-2, with TRBD1 as a possible D gene (6 bases). CDR3 sequence reads: CASSLLTGTTGELFF. As DNA, the CDR3 is TGCGCCAGCAGCTTATTAACAGGGACCACCGGGGAGCTGTTTTTT.